This T cell receptor (beta chain) was sequenced in a study of molecular identifiers for immune sequencing clone quantification. Study background: Replicates involved a five-way split of RNA from around 20,000 or 100,000 naive CD8 cells, with sequencing of four. Whole-study findings and limits: Identical TCR molecules can share a barcode, and this sharing could underestimate highly expanded clone sizes.

CDR3 length equals 15 residues. Trimming pared 5 bases from V and 3 bases from J, leaving 17 bases between. Sorting recovered naive CD8 T cells on a CD8+CD4-CCR7+CD45RA+ profile. This clonotype was counted between two and nine times. Its cognate antigen is unknown. TCRdb re-called the PCR reads with MiXCR, one entry per CDR3 protein. Of fewer than 350,000 distinct CDR3 sequences listed, 24% are singletons. Sequenced material: naive CD8+ T cells from blood, with Jurkat cell RNA spiked in. Subset given: FACS-sorted CD8+CD4-CCR7+CD45RA+ naive T cells. This chain joins TRBV12-3 or TRBV12-4 and TRBJ2-7; D is possibly TRBD1 or TRBD2 (5 bases each). This clonotype was obtained from a human donor in good health. Some libraries in this study had Jurkat cell RNA spiked in. The CDR3 coding sequence is TGTGCCAGCAGTCCCCCGATCGGGACCCACTACGAGCAGTACTTC. As protein: CASSPPIGTHYEQYF.